This TCR beta chain was profiled in a study of TIL therapy for anti-PD-1-resistant metastatic lung cancer. Sequencing used immunoSEQ v3. TCRdb's table, derived via immunoSEQ multiplex PCR, lists solely in-frame clones and lacks some. This table holds some 60,000 clones, 69% found once. Per germline, CDR1 SGHTA and CDR2 FQGNSA. The ends were cut back, 5 bases at V and 11 bases at J, with 24 bases in the middle. The CDR3 contains 15 residues. Time point meaning: pre-treatment sample, taken before nivolumab and TIL therapy. This rearrangement joins TRBV7-2 to TRBJ1-1; weak D call: TRBD1 (6 bases). The sequences come from blood, collected at baseline. This receptor was obtained from a person between 30 and 79 years old with non-small cell lung cancer. The CDR3 sequence: CASSPRQAWGVGAFF. In nucleotides, the CDR3 is TGTGCCAGCAGCCCGCGACAGGCGTGGGGAGTTGGCGCTTTCTTT.